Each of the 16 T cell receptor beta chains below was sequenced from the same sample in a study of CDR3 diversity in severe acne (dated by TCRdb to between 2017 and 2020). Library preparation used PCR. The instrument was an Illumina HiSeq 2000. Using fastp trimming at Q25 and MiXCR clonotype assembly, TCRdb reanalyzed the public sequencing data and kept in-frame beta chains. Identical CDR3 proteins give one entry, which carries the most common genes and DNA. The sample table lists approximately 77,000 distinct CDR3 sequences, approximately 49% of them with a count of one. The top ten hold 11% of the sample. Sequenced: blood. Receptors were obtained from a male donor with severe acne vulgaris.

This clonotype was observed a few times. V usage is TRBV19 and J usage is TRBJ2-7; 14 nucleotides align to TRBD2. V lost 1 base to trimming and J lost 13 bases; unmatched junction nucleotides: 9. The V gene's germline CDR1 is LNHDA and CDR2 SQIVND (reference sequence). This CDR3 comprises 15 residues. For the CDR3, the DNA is TGTGCCAGTAGTATAGCTGGGACTAGCGGGAGTAGACTATACTTC. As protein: CASSIAGTSGSRLYF.

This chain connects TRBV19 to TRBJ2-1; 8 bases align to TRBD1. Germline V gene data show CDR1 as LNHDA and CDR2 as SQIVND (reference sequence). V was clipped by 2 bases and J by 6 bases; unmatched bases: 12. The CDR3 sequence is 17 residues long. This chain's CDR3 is CASSIWTGSAPGNEQFF. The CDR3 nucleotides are TGTGCCAGTAGTATATGGACAGGGTCAGCTCCTGGCAATGAGCAGTTCTTC.

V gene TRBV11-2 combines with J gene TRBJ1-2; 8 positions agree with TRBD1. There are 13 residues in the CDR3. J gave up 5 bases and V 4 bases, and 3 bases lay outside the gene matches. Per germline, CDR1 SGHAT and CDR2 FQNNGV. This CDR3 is CASSSTGGYGYTF. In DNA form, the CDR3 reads TGTGCCAGCAGCTCAACAGGGGGTTATGGCTACACCTTC.

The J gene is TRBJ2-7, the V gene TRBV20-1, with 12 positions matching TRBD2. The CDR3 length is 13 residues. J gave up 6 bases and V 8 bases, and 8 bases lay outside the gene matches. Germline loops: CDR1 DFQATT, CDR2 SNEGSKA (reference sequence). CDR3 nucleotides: TGCAGTACTCTAGCGGGAGGGGCTTCCGAGCAGTACTTC. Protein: CSTLAGGASEQYF.

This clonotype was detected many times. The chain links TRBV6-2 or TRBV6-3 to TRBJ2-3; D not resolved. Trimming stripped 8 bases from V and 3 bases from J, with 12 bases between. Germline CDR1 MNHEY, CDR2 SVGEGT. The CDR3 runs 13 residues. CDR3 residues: CASQGMSTDTQYF. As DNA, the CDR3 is TGTGCCAGCCAAGGAATGTCAACAGATACGCAGTATTTT.

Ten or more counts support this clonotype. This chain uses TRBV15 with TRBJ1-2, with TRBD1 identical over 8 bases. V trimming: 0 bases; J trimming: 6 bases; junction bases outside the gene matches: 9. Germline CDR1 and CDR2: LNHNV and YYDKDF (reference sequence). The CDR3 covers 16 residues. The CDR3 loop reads CATSRDRSAGGNGYTF. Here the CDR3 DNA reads TGTGCCACCAGCAGAGATCGTTCTGCAGGGGGCAATGGCTACACCTTC.

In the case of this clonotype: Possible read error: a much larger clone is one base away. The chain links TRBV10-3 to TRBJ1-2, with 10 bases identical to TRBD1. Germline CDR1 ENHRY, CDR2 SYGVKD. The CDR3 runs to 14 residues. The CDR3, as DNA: TGTGCCATCAGCCCGGGACAGGGGTTCGATGGCTACATCTTC. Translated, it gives CAISPGQGFDGYIF.

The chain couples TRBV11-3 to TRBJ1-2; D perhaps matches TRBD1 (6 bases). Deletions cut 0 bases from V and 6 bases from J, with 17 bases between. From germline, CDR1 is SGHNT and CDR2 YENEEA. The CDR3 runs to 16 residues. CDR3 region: CASSLDRSRGKDGYTF. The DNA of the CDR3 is TGTGCCAGCAGCTTAGATCGGTCCAGGGGAAAGGATGGCTACACCTTC.

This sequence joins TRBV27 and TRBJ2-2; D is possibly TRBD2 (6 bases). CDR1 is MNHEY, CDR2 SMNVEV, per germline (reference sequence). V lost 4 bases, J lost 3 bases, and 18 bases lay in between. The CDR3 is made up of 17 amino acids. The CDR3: CASSSSSGGRYTGELFF. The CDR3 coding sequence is TGTGCCAGCAGTTCGTCGTCCGGGGGACGATACACCGGGGAGCTGTTTTTT.

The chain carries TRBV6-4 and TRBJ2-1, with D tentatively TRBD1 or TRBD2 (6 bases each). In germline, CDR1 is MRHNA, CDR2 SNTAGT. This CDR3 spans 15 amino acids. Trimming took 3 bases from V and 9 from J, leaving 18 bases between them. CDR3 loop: CASSERLGGSGEQFF. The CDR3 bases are TGTGCCAGCAGTGAAAGGTTAGGGGGGAGTGGTGAGCAGTTCTTC.

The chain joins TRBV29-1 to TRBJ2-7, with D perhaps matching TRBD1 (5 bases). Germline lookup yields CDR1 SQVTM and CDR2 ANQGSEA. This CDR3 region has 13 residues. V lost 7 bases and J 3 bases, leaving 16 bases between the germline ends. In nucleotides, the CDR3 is TGCAGCGGGTTCACAGGCGCAGACTACGAGCAGTACTTC. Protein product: CSGFTGADYEQYF.

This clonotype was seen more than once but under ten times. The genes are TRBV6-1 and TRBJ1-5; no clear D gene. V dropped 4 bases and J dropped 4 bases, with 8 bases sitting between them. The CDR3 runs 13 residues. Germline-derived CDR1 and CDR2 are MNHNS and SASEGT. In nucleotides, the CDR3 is TGTGCCAGCAGTGGGTTGGGAAATCAGCCCCAGCATTTT. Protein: CASSGLGNQPQHF.

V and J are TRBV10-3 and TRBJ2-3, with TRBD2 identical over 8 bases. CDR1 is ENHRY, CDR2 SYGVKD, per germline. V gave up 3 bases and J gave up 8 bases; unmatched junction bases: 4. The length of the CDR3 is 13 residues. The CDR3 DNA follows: TGTGCCATCAGTGAAGGGCTAGCGGGTACGCAGTATTTT. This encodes CAISEGLAGTQYF.

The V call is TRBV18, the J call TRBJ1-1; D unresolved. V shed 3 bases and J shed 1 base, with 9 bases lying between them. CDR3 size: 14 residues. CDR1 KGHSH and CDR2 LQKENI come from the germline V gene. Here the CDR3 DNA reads TGTGCCAGCTCACCGAATTTATCGAACACTGAAGCTTTCTTT. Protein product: CASSPNLSNTEAFF.

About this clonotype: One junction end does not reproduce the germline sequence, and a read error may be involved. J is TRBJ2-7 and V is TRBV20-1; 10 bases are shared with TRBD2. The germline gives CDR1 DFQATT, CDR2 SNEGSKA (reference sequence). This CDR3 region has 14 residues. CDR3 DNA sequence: TGCAGTGCCACCGGGACTAGCGAAGACTACGAGCGGTACTTC. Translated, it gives CSATGTSEDYERYF.

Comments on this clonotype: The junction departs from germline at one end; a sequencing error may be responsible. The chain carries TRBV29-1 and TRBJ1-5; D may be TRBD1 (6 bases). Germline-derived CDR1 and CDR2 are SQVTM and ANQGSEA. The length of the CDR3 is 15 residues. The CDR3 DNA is TGCAGCGTTGATTGGCAGGGGCAATACAATGAGCCCCAGCATTTT. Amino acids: CSVDWQGQYNEPQHF.